The rows below give T cell receptor beta chains drawn from one sample of a study of cytomegalovirus exposure and HLA in healthy donors. Repertoires were generated with immunoSEQ multiplex PCR, while TCRdb's copy carries only in-frame clones and drops some. The sample includes some 160,000 clones, approximately 91% of them seen just once. What was sequenced was PBMCs. Receptor source: a man aged 18 to 35 in good health and CMV-seronegative. Each CDR3 is given with its conserved first and last residue. The order of the fields is D gene, clone size, J gene, V gene, CDR3 DNA, CDR3 protein. A D gene is named only where the DNA matches it firmly. The size entry is marked missing in some rows and otherwise reads once, few, many or a size class.

D gene: TRBD2
clone size: .
J gene: TRBJ2-2
V gene: TRBV10-3
CDR3 DNA: TGTGCCATCGCAGGGACTAGCGGGAGTTCCGGGGAGCTGTTTTTT
CDR3 protein: CAIAGTSGSSGELFF

D gene: TRBD2
clone size: .
J gene: TRBJ2-5
V gene: TRBV4-1
CDR3 DNA: TGCGCCAGCAGCCAGTTCCCGTGGCGGGGGGAAGAGACCCAGTACTTC
CDR3 protein: CASSQFPWRGEETQYF

D gene: TRBD1
clone size: .
J gene: TRBJ2-1
V gene: TRBV9
CDR3 DNA: TGTGCCAGCAGCGCGAGACAGGGCTACAATGAGCAGTTCTTC
CDR3 protein: CASSARQGYNEQFF

D gene: .
clone size: few
J gene: TRBJ2-4
V gene: TRBV28
CDR3 DNA: TGTGCCAGCAGTTCTACGGCCCGAGGTTACTTC
CDR3 protein: CASSSTARGYF

D gene: .
clone size: .
J gene: TRBJ1-1
V gene: TRBV7-8
CDR3 DNA: TGTGCCAGCAGCTTAGAGCCGGTTGAAGCTTTCTTT
CDR3 protein: CASSLEPVEAFF

D gene: TRBD2
clone size: .
J gene: TRBJ2-7
V gene: TRBV25-1
CDR3 DNA: TGTGCCAGCTCCAGGGGACTAGCGGTGTACGAGCAGTACTTC
CDR3 protein: CASSRGLAVYEQYF

D gene: .
clone size: .
J gene: TRBJ2-3
V gene: TRBV5-4
CDR3 DNA: TGTGCCAGCAGTAAAGCGGTCACAGATACGCAGTATTTT
CDR3 protein: CASSKAVTDTQYF

D gene: TRBD1
clone size: .
J gene: TRBJ1-1
V gene: TRBV5-6
CDR3 DNA: TGTGCCAGCAGCGCAGGGGGTACGAACACTGAAGCTTTCTTT
CDR3 protein: CASSAGGTNTEAFF

D gene: TRBD1
clone size: .
J gene: TRBJ2-5
V gene: TRBV9
CDR3 DNA: TGTGCCAGCAGCGACGGGACAGGGTTAGAGACCCAGTACTTC
CDR3 protein: CASSDGTGLETQYF

D gene: .
clone size: .
J gene: TRBJ2-3
V gene: TRBV5-5
CDR3 DNA: TGTGCCAGCAGCTTGGAGAGAGGTCCCGCAGATACGCAGTATTTT
CDR3 protein: CASSLERGPADTQYF

D gene: .
clone size: .
J gene: TRBJ2-1
V gene: TRBV30
CDR3 DNA: TGTGCCCCCACTCTAGGGACTCCTCATGGTGAGCAGTTCTTC
CDR3 protein: CAPTLGTPHGEQFF

D gene: .
clone size: .
J gene: TRBJ2-1
V gene: TRBV6-1
CDR3 DNA: TGTGCCAGCAGTGATTCATGGCAGGGGTCGCACAATGAGCAGTTCTTC
CDR3 protein: CASSDSWQGSHNEQFF

D gene: TRBD1
clone size: .
J gene: TRBJ2-5
V gene: TRBV30
CDR3 DNA: TGTGCCTGGAGTGGGACTCGGGACAGCAAAGAGACCCAGTACTTC
CDR3 protein: CAWSGTRDSKETQYF

D gene: TRBD2
clone size: .
J gene: TRBJ2-3
V gene: TRBV7-6
CDR3 DNA: TGTGCCAGCAGACTAGCGCTGAACACAGATACGCAGTATTTT
CDR3 protein: CASRLALNTDTQYF